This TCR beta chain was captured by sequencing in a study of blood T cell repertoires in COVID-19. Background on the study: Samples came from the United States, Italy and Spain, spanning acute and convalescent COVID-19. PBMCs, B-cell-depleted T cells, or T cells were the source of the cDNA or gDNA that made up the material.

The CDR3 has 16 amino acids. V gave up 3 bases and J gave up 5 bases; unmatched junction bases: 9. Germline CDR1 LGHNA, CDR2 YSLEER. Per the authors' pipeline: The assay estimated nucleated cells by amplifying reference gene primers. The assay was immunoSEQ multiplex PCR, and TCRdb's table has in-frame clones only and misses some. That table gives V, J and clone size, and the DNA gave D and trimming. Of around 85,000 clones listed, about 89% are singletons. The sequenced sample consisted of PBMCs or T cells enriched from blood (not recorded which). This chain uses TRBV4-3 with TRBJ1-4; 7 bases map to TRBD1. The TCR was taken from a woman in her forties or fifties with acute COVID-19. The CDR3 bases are TGCGCCAGCAGCCATCATAACCCGGGACAGAATGAAAAACTGTTTTTT. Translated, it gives CASSHHNPGQNEKLFF.